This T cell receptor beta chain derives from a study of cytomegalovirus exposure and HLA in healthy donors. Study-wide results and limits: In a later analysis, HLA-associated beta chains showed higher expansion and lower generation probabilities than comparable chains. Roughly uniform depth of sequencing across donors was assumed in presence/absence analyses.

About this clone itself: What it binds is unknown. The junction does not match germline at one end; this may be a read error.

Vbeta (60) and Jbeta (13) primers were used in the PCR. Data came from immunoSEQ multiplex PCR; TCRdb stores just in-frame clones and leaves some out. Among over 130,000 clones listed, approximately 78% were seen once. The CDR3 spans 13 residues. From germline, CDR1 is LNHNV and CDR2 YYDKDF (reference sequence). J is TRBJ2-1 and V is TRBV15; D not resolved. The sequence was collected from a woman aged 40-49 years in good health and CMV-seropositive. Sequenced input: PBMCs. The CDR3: CATGRGRGNEQFF. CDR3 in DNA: TGTGCCACCGGCAGAGGAAGAGGAAATGAGCAGTTCTTC.